This T cell receptor beta chain was captured in a study of T cell responses to AZD1222 COVID-19 vaccine. Notes on the study in general: Every sample of the repertoires postdated the peak T cell response. Clonal diversity was possibly underestimated; the donors were predominantly white British and more often female. Reportedly, nearly half the spike-specific TCRs target unmutated variant regions.

Profiled with immunoSEQ multiplex PCR; TCRdb holds only in-frame clones, not every one. The sample consists of 100,000 or so clones, 88% of them appearing once. V dropped 2 bases and J dropped 5; count of bases not matched to a gene: 9. This CDR3 has 15 amino acids. Germline V lookup: CDR1 MNHEY, CDR2 SMNVEV (reference sequence). To note about this clone: What it binds is unknown.

The V call is TRBV27, the J call TRBJ2-7, with TRBD2 identical over 7 bases. Sequenced here: peripheral blood, sampled on day 0 of AZD1222 vaccination. This clonotype was sampled from an adult in good health. The CDR3 bases are TGTGCCAGCAGTTTAGAGGCGGGAGTATTTGACGAGCAGTACTTC. It encodes CASSLEAGVFDEQYF.